Presented here are 17 T cell receptor beta chains from one specimen sequenced in a study of T-cell memory formation after mild COVID-19. Each CDR3 protein gets one entry after TCRdb re-called the 5' RACE reads with MiXCR. The data show approximately 350,000 distinct CDR3 sequences, 13% to 15% seen once. Sequencing input: PBMCs or a T cell subset sorted from them (not recorded which). The receptor source for this set is a man younger than 30 who had mild COVID-19 (a few samples of this study predate the infection). Cell type and time point are not known.

This clonotype has just a few counts. The chain couples TRBV12-3 or TRBV12-4 to TRBJ1-1, with D unclear. V was clipped by 7 bases and J by 3 bases, with 18 bases between them. The CDR3 is made up of 15 amino acids. The CDR3 bases are TGTGCCAGCATCAGGCCCAGCGAGACTTACACTGAAGCTTTCTTT. Encoded protein: CASIRPSETYTEAFF.

This clonotype has just a few counts. The chain combines TRBV18 with TRBJ2-3, with D perhaps assigned TRBD1 or TRBD2 (5 bases each). Germline loops: CDR1 KGHSH, CDR2 LQKENI. The V gene lost 4 bases and the J gene lost 5 bases, with 13 bases spanning the gap. The CDR3 has 14 residues. For the CDR3, the DNA is TGTGCCAGCTCACGGGGACGGGCGGAAGATACGCAGTATTTT. Translation: CASSRGRAEDTQYF.

This clonotype was seen more than once but under ten times. CDR3 bases: TGTGCCAGTAGTATAGGACAGGGACCCTATTCACCCCTCCACTTT. Protein: CASSIGQGPYSPLHF. The genes are TRBV19 and TRBJ1-6; TRBD1 agrees at 7 bases. The CDR3 covers 15 residues. Germline lookup yields CDR1 LNHDA and CDR2 SQIVND (reference sequence). Trimming removed 1 base from V and 8 bases from J; junction bases left unmatched: 5.

This clonotype was found a few times. V usage is TRBV11-3 and J usage is TRBJ2-5; possible D gene TRBD2, 5 bases. Per germline, CDR1 SGHNT and CDR2 YENEEA. V was pared by 4 bases and J by 4 bases, with 10 bases between. CDR3 length equals 13 residues. This CDR3 is CASSSLAGETQYF. As DNA, the CDR3 is TGTGCCAGCAGCTCGCTAGCAGGAGAGACCCAGTACTTC.

This chain joins TRBV15 and TRBJ2-5; TRBD2 aligns across 11 bases. Germline-derived CDR1 and CDR2 are LNHNV and YYDKDF (reference sequence). V was clipped by 0 bases and J by 2 bases; unmatched bases: 20. The CDR3 has 22 residues. The CDR3 region is CATSRDPGGLAGGSGPQETQYF. CDR3 DNA sequence: TGTGCCACCAGCAGAGACCCCGGAGGGCTAGCGGGGGGCTCCGGCCCACAAGAGACCCAGTACTTC.

There are a few counts of this clonotype. The V call is TRBV4-1, the J call TRBJ2-1; maybe TRBD2 (6 bases). The CDR3 has 17 residues. Trimming shortened V by 3 bases and J by 4 bases, and 19 bases separated the two germline ends. CDR1 is MGHRA and CDR2 is YSYEKL in the germline V gene. CDR3 bases: TGCGCCAGCAGCCACGGCACCCTAGCGCCACTATACAATGAGCAGTTCTTC. Encoded protein: CASSHGTLAPLYNEQFF.

This clonotype was picked up a small number of times. CDR3 DNA: TGTGCCACCAGCCCACAGCGGGGGGGTGTCACCGGGGAGCTGTTTTTT. This sequence encodes CATSPQRGGVTGELFF. The chain combines TRBV15 with TRBJ2-2; 10 positions agree with TRBD2. Germline assignment: CDR1 LNHNV and CDR2 YYDKDF (reference sequence). This CDR3 region has 16 residues. V gave up 5 bases and J gave up 4 bases; unmatched junction bases: 7. The variable domain in full, with the rest retrieved from reference TRBV15 and TRBJ2-2, is DAMVIQNPRYQVTQFGKPVTLSCSQTLNHNVMYWYQQKSSQAPKLLFHYYDKDFNNEADTPDNFQSRRPNTSFCFLDIRSPGLGDTAMYLCATSPQRGGVTGELFFGEGSRLTVL.

This clonotype showed up just a few times. The rearrangement uses TRBV20-1 and TRBJ2-5; a possible D gene is TRBD1 (6 bases). V lost 6 bases and J lost 5, with 13 bases in between. The germline V gene has CDR1 DFQATT and CDR2 SNEGSKA (reference sequence). This CDR3 comprises 12 residues. CDR3 in amino acids: CSARGSQETQYF. CDR3 DNA sequence: TGCAGTGCAAGGGGGAGTCAGGAGACCCAGTACTTC.

This clonotype was seen many times. The rearrangement joins TRBV9 to TRBJ1-2, with D perhaps matching TRBD1 (5 bases). The V gene lost 2 bases and the J gene lost 10 bases, with 24 bases spanning the gap. Germline V lookup: CDR1 SGDLS, CDR2 YYNGEE. The CDR3 has 16 amino acids. DNA for the CDR3: TGTGCCAGCAGCGTTGTGATTACCGGGACGGCTGACACCTACACCTTC. It is translated as CASSVVITGTADTYTF.

V gene TRBV7-6 combines with J gene TRBJ2-3; 11 bases are a match to TRBD2. V was pared by 5 bases and J by 2 bases, with 9 bases of the junction left unmatched. The length of the CDR3 is 17 residues. CDR1 SGHVS and CDR2 FNYEAQ come from the germline V gene. CDR3 amino acids: CASSPLTSGGYTDTQYF. The CDR3 coding sequence is TGTGCCAGCAGCCCCCTTACTAGCGGGGGATACACAGATACGCAGTATTTT.

V and J are TRBV18 and TRBJ2-1; 8 bases map to TRBD1. Germline-derived CDR1 and CDR2 are KGHSH and LQKENI. J gave up 6 bases and V 3 bases, and 1 base lay outside the gene matches. The CDR3 covers 13 residues. The CDR3 sequence: CASSPDRANEQFF. The CDR3 DNA reads as TGTGCCAGCTCACCGGACAGGGCCAATGAGCAGTTCTTC.

This clonotype was counted a few times. The rearrangement links TRBV20-1 to TRBJ1-2; TRBD1 is a possible D gene (5 bases). Germline loops: CDR1 DFQATT, CDR2 SNEGSKA (reference sequence). V was pared by 0 bases and J by 3 bases, with 14 bases between. The CDR3 contains 15 residues. The CDR3 DNA reads TGCAGTGCTAGAGATAGGGCAGGGTTAGACTATGGCTACACCTTC. Protein: CSARDRAGLDYGYTF.

This clonotype occurred many times. This chain joins TRBV5-1 and TRBJ2-3, with 8 bases that match TRBD2. The CDR3 has 17 amino acids. Trimming took 1 base from V and 2 from J; bases not matched to a gene: 9. Looked up from germline, CDR1 is SGHRS and CDR2 is YFSETQ. CDR3 sequence: CASSLRPLAGSTDTQYF. CDR3 nucleotide sequence: TGCGCCAGCAGCTTGAGGCCGTTAGCGGGGTCCACAGATACGCAGTATTTT.

The rearrangement joins TRBV3-1 to TRBJ1-5, with a possible D match to TRBD1 (5 bases). The CDR3 runs to 14 residues. V was clipped by 1 base and J by 6 bases, with 10 bases between them. Germline-derived CDR1 and CDR2 are LGHDT and YNNKEL (reference sequence). The CDR3 nucleotides are TGTGCCAGCAGCCAAGCCCCCGGGGGTCAGCCCCAGCATTTT. It yields the protein CASSQAPGGQPQHF. The full variable domain, rest sourced from reference TRBV3-1 and TRBJ1-5, is DTAVSQTPKYLVTQMGNDKSIKCEQNLGHDTMYWYKQDSKKFLKIMFSYNNKELIINETVPNRFSPKSPDKAHLNLHINSLELGDSAVYFCASSQAPGGQPQHFGDGTRLSIL.

In this sample, this clonotype turned up a few times. This chain uses TRBV28 with TRBJ2-1; 8 bases align to TRBD1. This CDR3 is 17 amino acids long. V dropped 7 bases and J dropped 4; count of bases not matched to a gene: 15. Germline V gene data show CDR1 as MDHEN and CDR2 as SYDVKM. CDR3 DNA: TGTGCCAGCACCCCACGTGTAAGGACAGGGCTTTACAATGAGCAGTTCTTC. Residues: CASTPRVRTGLYNEQFF.

This clonotype has only a few counts. This chain joins TRBV6-5 and TRBJ2-6, with no clear D. The V and J ends lost 5 bases and 4 bases respectively, with 6 bases between them. This CDR3 has 13 amino acids. Per germline, CDR1 MNHEY and CDR2 SVGAGI. Here the CDR3 DNA reads TGTGCCAGCAGTAACGGGGGGGCCAACGTCCTGACTTTC. Translated: CASSNGGANVLTF.

The chain uses TRBV24-1 and TRBJ2-7, with 7 bases identical to TRBD1. In germline, CDR1 is KGHDR, CDR2 SFDVKD. Unmatched junction bases numbered 1, after V lost 8 bases and J lost 4 bases. The CDR3 consists of 11 residues. CDR3 nucleotides: TGTGCCACCATACAGGGGTACGAGCAGTACTTC. Amino acid sequence: CATIQGYEQYF.